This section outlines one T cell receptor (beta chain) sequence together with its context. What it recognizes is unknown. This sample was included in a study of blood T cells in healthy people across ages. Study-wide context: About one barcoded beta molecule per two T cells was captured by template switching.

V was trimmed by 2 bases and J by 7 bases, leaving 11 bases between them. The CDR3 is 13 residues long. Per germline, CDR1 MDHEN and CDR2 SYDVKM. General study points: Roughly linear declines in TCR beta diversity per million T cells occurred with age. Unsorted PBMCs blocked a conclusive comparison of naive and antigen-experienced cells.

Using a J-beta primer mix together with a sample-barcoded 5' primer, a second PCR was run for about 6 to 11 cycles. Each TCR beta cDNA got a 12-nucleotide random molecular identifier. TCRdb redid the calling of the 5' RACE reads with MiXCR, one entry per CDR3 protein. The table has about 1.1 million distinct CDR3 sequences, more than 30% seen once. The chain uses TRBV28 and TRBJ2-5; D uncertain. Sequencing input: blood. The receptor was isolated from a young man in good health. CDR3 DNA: TGTGCCAGCAGTTTAAACCCCCTTGGGACCCAGTACTTC. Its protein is CASSLNPLGTQYF.